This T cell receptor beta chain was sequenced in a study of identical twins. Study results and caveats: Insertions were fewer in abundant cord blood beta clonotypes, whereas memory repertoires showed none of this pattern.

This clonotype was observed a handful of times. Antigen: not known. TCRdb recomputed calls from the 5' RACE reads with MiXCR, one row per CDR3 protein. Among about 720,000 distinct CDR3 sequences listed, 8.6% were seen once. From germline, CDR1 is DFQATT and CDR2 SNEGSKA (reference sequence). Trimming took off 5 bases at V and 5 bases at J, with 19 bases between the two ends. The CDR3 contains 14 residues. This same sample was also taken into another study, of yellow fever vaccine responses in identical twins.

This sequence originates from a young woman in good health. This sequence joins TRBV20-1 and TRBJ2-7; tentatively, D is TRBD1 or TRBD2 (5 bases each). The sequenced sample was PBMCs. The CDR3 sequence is CSAQKAGRGDEQYF. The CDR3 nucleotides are TGCAGTGCTCAAAAGGCGGGTCGGGGCGACGAGCAGTACTTC.